This T cell receptor (beta chain) was captured in a study of T cells expressing NK-cell markers (TCRdb year 2020). About the study as a whole: Three sorted T-cell subsets (CD3+CD56+NKG2C+, CD3+CD56+NKG2C- and CD3+CD56-NKG2C+) from seven to nine donors had their TCR beta-chain repertoires profiled. All eight donors whose samples were sequenced were randomly selected healthy volunteers, three of them men and five women. Of the eight sequenced donors, seven were found to be HCMV-seropositive and one was found to be HCMV-seronegative. Sequencing of the libraries produced 2 x 150 bp reads on Illumina HiSeq 2000/2500, MiSeq or NextSeq. Results the study describes overall, beyond this receptor: Those dominant clonotypes were again the most abundant among CD3+CD56-NKG2C+ cells in a handful of donors, at roughly 28.3-60.1%. It remained unclear whether the expanded NKG2C-expressing T cell clones were specific for HCMV antigens. In more than five donors, the dominant CD3+CD56+NKG2C+ clonotypes were found to rank among the top 10 CD8+ clonotypes and to make up roughly 1.0-8% of CD8+ T cells.

In regard to this clonotype: The target of this receptor is not known.

The sequencer was an Illumina HiSeq 2000. TCR beta cDNA libraries were made by 5'RACE template switching that added a universal primer site and unique molecular identifiers. Synthesis of cDNA was primed from the TCR beta constant segment and was followed by two consecutive PCR amplification steps. The authors processed their data as follows. MIGEC handled demultiplexing of the reads and grouping by UMI, while MiTCR was used to assemble and quantify clonotypes. To remove erroneous sequences, TCR cDNA sequences were retained only when supported by two or more reads. The tcR package was used for downstream repertoire analysis, and clonotypes were matched across fractions by CDR3 nucleotide sequence plus V segment. VDJmatch was used to annotate antigen specificity against VDJdb, with one amino acid substitution in CDR3 permitted. TCRdb reprocessed the reads, and each CDR3 protein sequence is entered once, without DNA. The V and J calls here are based on TCRdb, not the publication. The sample table records about 400,000 distinct CDR3 sequences. The ten largest clones capture about 10% of the sample.

HCMV serostatus was determined by detecting HCMV-specific IgG in serum with a commercial ELISA kit. Ficoll density gradient centrifugation was used to isolate peripheral blood mononuclear cells from blood. From its cysteine to its phenylalanine, the CDR3 spans 14 amino acids. Only the protein sequence is given. The germline V gene yields SGHDN for CDR1 and FVKESK for CDR2. The chain is assembled from TRBV14 and TRBJ1-2; the D call of TRBD1 rests on TCRdb alone, since no DNA is present to check it. This TCR was recovered from a woman aged 45 to 65 in good health. Donor details come from another sample of the same person, matched by shared clones. The sample consisted of blood T cells: a sorted CD56 or NKG2C T cell subset, CD4+ or CD8+ T cells, or bulk PBMC T cells (not recorded which). The CDR3 region reads CASSQTYPGSGYTF.